The rows below give T cell receptor beta chains drawn from one sample of a study of blood T cell repertoires in COVID-19. The method was immunoSEQ multiplex PCR; TCRdb's version includes in-frame clones alone and lacks a portion of them. The data hold around 94,000 clones, with approximately 86% observed a single time. Sequenced sample: peripheral blood. The receptors shown here come from a man at least 80 years old with acute or convalescent COVID-19. Each CDR3 is given with its conserved first and last residue. A row's size may be missing; if present it is once, few, many or a size class.

V	J	size	CDR3
TRBV27	TRBJ2-7	few	CASRRTSGYEQYF
TRBV28	TRBJ1-5	.	CASRFTGGIRQPQHF
TRBV6-2/TRBV6-3	TRBJ1-1	once	CASSYPAWAGENTEAFF
TRBV15	TRBJ1-2	.	CATSTPYGQGPENTF
TRBV5-4	TRBJ2-2	.	CASSLGLASAGELFF
TRBV5-1	TRBJ1-2	.	CASSLPGQARGYTF
TRBV5-4	TRBJ2-7	once	CASSRGEGIYEQYF
TRBV7-2	TRBJ2-2	.	CASSLVASNTGELFF
TRBV7-2	TRBJ2-2	.	CASSPQKGSGSGELFF
TRBV12-3/TRBV12-4	TRBJ1-2	few	CASRLGGGYGYTF
TRBV7-6	TRBJ2-3	.	CASSPGGAGRTDTQYF
TRBV28	TRBJ2-1	.	CASSSPAGSRNEQFF
TRBV4-3	TRBJ2-1	.	CASSQDLSSGTYNEQFF
TRBV9	TRBJ2-5	.	CASSGRTSWGGETQYF
TRBV6-5	TRBJ1-2	.	CASSLQGTDGYTF
TRBV15	TRBJ2-3	.	CATSRGLAGESDTQYF
TRBV30	TRBJ1-3	few	CAWSVHRSSGNTIYF
TRBV28	TRBJ1-4	.	CASSLRRRLFF
TRBV7-2	TRBJ2-5	.	CASSLALRETQYF
TRBV29-1	TRBJ2-3	.	CSVATSGLGADTQYF
TRBV9	TRBJ2-7	.	CASSASGNTYEQYF
TRBV4-2	TRBJ2-7	.	CASSQEVSGNAYEQYF
TRBV7-6	TRBJ2-7	.	CASTLFRGTYEQYF
TRBV4-1	TRBJ1-4	.	CASSQASSANEKLFF
TRBV12-3/TRBV12-4	TRBJ1-2	once	CASSLSRVGGYTF
TRBV7-2	TRBJ2-7	.	CASSTRTGAGVEQYF
TRBV27	TRBJ1-6	.	CASTHRGENSPLHF
TRBV6-4	TRBJ1-2	.	CASSPGQGNRMDGYTF
TRBV28	TRBJ2-5	.	CASRPQGTETQYF
TRBV5-1	TRBJ2-3	.	CASSLVPLAGGSTDTQYF
TRBV4-1	TRBJ2-7	once	CASSQTSLMDEQYF
TRBV7-9	TRBJ2-1	.	CASSLQSGRAYNEQFF
TRBV14	TRBJ2-3	.	CASSQMGSRTQYF
TRBV11-2	TRBJ2-1	.	CASSVLSGASYNEQFF
TRBV7-8	TRBJ2-7	.	CASSNTGTGESYEQYF
TRBV2	TRBJ2-1	.	CASSERASGYNEQFF
TRBV20-1	TRBJ2-7	.	CSASSASGEQYF
TRBV9	TRBJ1-6	.	CASSEEATRAYNSPLHF
TRBV19	TRBJ2-7	.	CASSSYRGIYEQYF
TRBV3-1/TRBV3-2	TRBJ1-2	.	CASSQDVRGSLGYTF
TRBV5-1	TRBJ2-2	.	CASSWRGRDTGELFF
TRBV28	TRBJ2-7	.	CASRPSGVGSYEQYF
TRBV28	TRBJ2-4	.	CATLQGGAKNIQYF
TRBV5-4	TRBJ1-2	.	CASSLGGGDRGYTF
TRBV28	TRBJ1-2	.	CASSSLKSFYGYTF
TRBV7-2	TRBJ2-2	.	CASSSPGLNTGELFF
TRBV6-2/TRBV6-3	TRBJ2-3	once	CASSYRGRTDTQYF
TRBV24-1	TRBJ2-7	.	CATSAYGQGGSYEQYF
TRBV5-5	TRBJ2-1	few	CASSVQGPSYNEQFF
TRBV6-2/TRBV6-3	TRBJ2-1	.	CASSLLTSGRSSYNEQFF
TRBV3-1/TRBV3-2	TRBJ2-1	.	CASSPTAGGREQFF
TRBV28	TRBJ2-7	.	CASTRTSGRIYEQYF
TRBV7-2	TRBJ2-3	once	CASSLGTSSTQYF
TRBV6-2/TRBV6-3	TRBJ2-1	.	CASSRGTSGSREQFF
TRBV6-2/TRBV6-3	TRBJ2-7	.	CASSYGLGGSSYEQYF
TRBV5-1	TRBJ2-5	.	CASSPGVASETQYF
TRBV29-1	TRBJ2-7	.	CSAGTGDHEQYF
TRBV19	TRBJ2-1	.	CASSPPGSRSYNEQFF
TRBV3-1/TRBV3-2	TRBJ1-4	.	CASSQVGRGKEKLFF
TRBV28	TRBJ2-7	.	CASRGVRTGGTYEQYF